Detailed here is one T cell receptor beta chain. The antigen remains undetermined. Profiling relied on immunoSEQ multiplex PCR, and the TCRdb table lists in-frame clones only, not all of them. The profile shows 2,000 or so clones, 30% to 35% of them singletons. The adjacent lung that was sampled lay at least 2 cm from the tumor margin and showed no atypia. These data originate in a study of T cells in localized non-small cell lung cancer. Findings and caveats of the study: Owing to sequencing of a solitary tumor region, heterogeneity cannot be discounted. In adjacent lung appeared a median about 57 of the top 100 tumor clones. Clonality of T cells reached its maximum in uninvolved adjacent lung, surpassing tumor.

The sequence was collected from a male donor older than 55 with stage I squamous cell lung carcinoma. The source was normal lung tissue next to the tumor, collected before any cancer treatment.

CDR3 DNA sequence: TGTGCCAGTAGTATCGAGGACAGGGGGTACGGGGAGCTGTTTTTT. As protein: CASSIEDRGYGELFF. The chain links TRBV19 to TRBJ2-2, with 10 bases matching TRBD1. The CDR3 has 15 residues. The V gene end was trimmed by 3 bases and the J gene end by 7 bases; junction bases not matched to a gene: 5. Germline V gene data show CDR1 as LNHDA and CDR2 as SQIVND (reference sequence).